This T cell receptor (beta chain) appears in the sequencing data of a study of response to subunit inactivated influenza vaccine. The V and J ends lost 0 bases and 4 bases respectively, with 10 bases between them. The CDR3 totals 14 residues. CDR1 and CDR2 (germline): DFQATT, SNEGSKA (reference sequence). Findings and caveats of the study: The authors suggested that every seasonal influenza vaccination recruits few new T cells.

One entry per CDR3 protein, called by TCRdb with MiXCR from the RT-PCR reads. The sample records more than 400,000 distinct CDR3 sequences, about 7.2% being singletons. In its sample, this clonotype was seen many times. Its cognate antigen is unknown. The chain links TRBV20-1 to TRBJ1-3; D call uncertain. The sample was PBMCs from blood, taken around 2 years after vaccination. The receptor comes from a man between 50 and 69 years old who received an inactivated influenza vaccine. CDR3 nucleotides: TGCAGTGCTAGAGAGGCCAGAAAGGGAAACACCATATATTTT. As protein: CSAREARKGNTIYF.